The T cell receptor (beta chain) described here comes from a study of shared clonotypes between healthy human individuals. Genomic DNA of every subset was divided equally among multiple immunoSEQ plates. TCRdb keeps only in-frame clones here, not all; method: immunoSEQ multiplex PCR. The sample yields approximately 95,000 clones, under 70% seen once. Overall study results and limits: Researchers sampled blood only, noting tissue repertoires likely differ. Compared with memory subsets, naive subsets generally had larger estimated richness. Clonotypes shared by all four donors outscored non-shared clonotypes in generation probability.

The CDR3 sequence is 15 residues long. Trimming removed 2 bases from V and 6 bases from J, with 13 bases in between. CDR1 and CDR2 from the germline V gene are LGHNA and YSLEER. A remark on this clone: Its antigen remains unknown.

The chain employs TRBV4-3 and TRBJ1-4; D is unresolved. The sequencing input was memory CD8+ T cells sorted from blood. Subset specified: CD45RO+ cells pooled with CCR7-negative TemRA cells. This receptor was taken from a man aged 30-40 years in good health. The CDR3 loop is CASSQSGRRDEKLFF. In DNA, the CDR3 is TGCGCCAGCAGCCAATCAGGCCGACGGGATGAAAAACTGTTTTTT.